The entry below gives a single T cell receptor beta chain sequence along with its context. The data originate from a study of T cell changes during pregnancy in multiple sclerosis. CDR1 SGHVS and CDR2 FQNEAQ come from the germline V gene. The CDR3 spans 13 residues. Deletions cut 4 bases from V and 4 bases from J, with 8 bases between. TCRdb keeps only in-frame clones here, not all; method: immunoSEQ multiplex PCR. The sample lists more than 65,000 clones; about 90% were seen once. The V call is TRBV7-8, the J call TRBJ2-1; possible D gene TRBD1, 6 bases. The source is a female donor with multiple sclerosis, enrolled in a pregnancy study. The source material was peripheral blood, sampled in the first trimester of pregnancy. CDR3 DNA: TGTGCCAGCAGCTACAGGGTTTACAATGAGCAGTTCTTC. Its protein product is CASSYRVYNEQFF. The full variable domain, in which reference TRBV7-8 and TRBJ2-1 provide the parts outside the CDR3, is GAGVSQSPRYKVAKRGQDVALRCDPISGHVSLFWYQQALGQGPEFLTYFQNEAQLDKSGLPSDRFFAERPEGSVSTLKIQRTQQEDSAVYLCASSYRVYNEQFFGPGTRLTVL.